The TCR beta chain described here comes from a study of T cell responses to AZD1222 COVID-19 vaccine. The V end lost 4 bases, the J end lost 2 bases, and 14 bases lay between the germline ends. The CDR3 contains 15 residues. Looked up from germline, CDR1 is MDHEN and CDR2 is SYDVKM. Data came from immunoSEQ multiplex PCR; TCRdb stores just in-frame clones and leaves some out. The data show 140,000 to 150,000 clones, with roughly nine tenths seen just once and 6.5% to 8% held by the top ten. The V and J genes are TRBV28 and TRBJ2-5; weak D call: TRBD1 (6 bases). The sequence was obtained from an adult who received the MenACWY meningococcal vaccine as a control. Sequenced here: peripheral blood, sampled 28 days after the second dose of the MenACWY control vaccine. CDR3 loop: CASSYATGRQETQYF. In DNA form, the CDR3 reads TGTGCCAGCAGTTACGCTACAGGGCGACAAGAGACCCAGTACTTC.